This passage covers 20 T cell receptor beta chains from one sample sequenced in a study of CD8+CD57+ T cells in acquired aplastic anemia. Researchers used genomic DNA as the template to profile TCR beta VDJ and CDR3. TCRdb passed the reads through MiXCR, listing each CDR3 protein once. The table records under 350,000 distinct CDR3 sequences, 55% to 65% of them present only once. Sequencing was performed on sorted CD4+, CD8+, or CD8+CD57+ T cells (not recorded which) from PBMCs. All receptors come from a human donor with severe aplastic anemia or a healthy control (not recorded which).

The chain links TRBV4-3 to TRBJ2-3; 12 bases are shared with TRBD2. J lost 2 bases, V lost 1 base, and 1 base had no gene match. There are 16 residues in the CDR3. CDR1 LGHNA and CDR2 YSLEER come from the germline V gene. CDR3 DNA: TGCGCCAGCAGCCAAGGGACTAGCGGGGCCACAGATACGCAGTATTTT. Amino acid sequence: CASSQGTSGATDTQYF.

On this clonotype: Given a much more abundant clone one base away, this may be a read error. The chain employs TRBV5-6 and TRBJ2-5, with D possibly being TRBD2 (7 bases). Between the trimmed V and J ends, which lost 0 bases and 3 bases, there was a span of 15 bases. Germline CDR1 SGHDT, CDR2 YYEEEE. This CDR3 spans 16 amino acids. CDR3: CASSLGRGGGKETQYF. CDR3 nucleotides: TGTGCCAGCAGCTTGGGCCGAGGGGGGGGGAAAGAGACCCAGTACTTC.

This clonotype was recorded once. V usage is TRBV10-3 and J usage is TRBJ2-3; 12 bases are shared with TRBD2. This CDR3 is built from 14 residues. Germline V lookup: CDR1 ENHRY, CDR2 SYGVKD. V trimming: 6 bases; J trimming: 4 bases; junction bases outside the gene matches: 2. This chain's CDR3 is CAISPSGGADTQYF. CDR3 nucleotides: TGTGCCATCAGCCCTAGCGGGGGGGCAGATACGCAGTATTTT.

V and J are TRBV19 and TRBJ1-4; TRBD1 matches at 7 bases. Germline CDR1 and CDR2: LNHDA and SQIVND (reference sequence). J lost 5 bases, V lost 4 bases, and 13 bases had no gene match. The CDR3 length is 17 residues. The CDR3 nucleotides are TGTGCCAGTAGTAGAAAATATTCGGGACAGCTGAATGAAAAACTGTTTTTT. It codes for CASSRKYSGQLNEKLFF.

This clonotype is a singleton in its sample. This chain connects TRBV24-1 to TRBJ2-5; D may match TRBD1 or TRBD2 (7 bases each). Germline V lookup: CDR1 KGHDR, CDR2 SFDVKD. Trimming took 5 bases from V and 9 from J, leaving 15 bases between them. The CDR3 spans 13 residues. The CDR3 DNA reads as TGTGCCACCAGTGGGGCAGGGGGGGAGGCCCAGTACTTC. It is translated as CATSGAGGEAQYF.

A note on this clonotype: The missing conserved phenylalanine or tryptophan at the end of this CDR3 makes a read error likely. This chain uses TRBV7-3 with TRBJ1-1; no firm D call. The CDR3 is made up of 14 amino acids. The V gene lost 5 bases and the J gene lost 1 base, with 11 bases spanning the gap. Germline loops: CDR1 SGHTA, CDR2 FQGTGA. CDR3 amino acids: CASSHRRENTEAFI. The CDR3 DNA follows: TGTGCCAGCAGCCATAGGAGGGAGAACACTGAAGCTTTCATT.

About this clonotype: The junction and the germline gene differ at one end; a read error may be behind it. The V call is TRBV7-3, the J call TRBJ2-7, with TRBD1 matching 7 bases. The CDR3 is made up of 15 amino acids. Germline CDR1 is SGHTA and CDR2 is FQGTGA. This chain's CDR3 is CASSPGTDASYEQYF. For the CDR3, the DNA is TGTGCCAGCAGCCCCGGGACAGACGCTTCCTACGAGCAGTATTTC.

The chain uses TRBV20-1 and TRBJ2-1; D is unclear. CDR3 length: 11 residues. Trimming took 4 bases from V and 8 from J, leaving 9 bases between them. Germline assignment: CDR1 DFQATT and CDR2 SNEGSKA (reference sequence). Here the CDR3 DNA reads TGCAGTGCTAACCCCCTGGATGAGCAGTTCTTC. Translating it yields CSANPLDEQFF.

This clonotype was detected ten times or more. V gene TRBV4-2 combines with J gene TRBJ2-7, with 10 positions matching TRBD1. The ends lost 3 bases at V and 2 bases at J; junction bases unmatched: 7. This CDR3 contains 16 residues. The V gene's germline CDR1 is LGHNA and CDR2 YNFKEQ. The CDR3 DNA follows: TGTGCCAGCAGCCAGCTTGGACAGGGGGTTCCCTACGAGCAGTACTTC. This translates into CASSQLGQGVPYEQYF.

This clonotype was recorded many times. The J gene is TRBJ1-4, the V gene TRBV6-5; D gene unclear. The V and J ends lost 0 bases and 4 bases respectively, with 6 bases between them. The CDR3 is 14 residues long. CDR1 and CDR2 (germline): MNHEY, SVGAGI. The CDR3 region is CASSYSTGNEKLFF. The CDR3 DNA follows: TGTGCCAGCAGTTACTCGACGGGTAATGAAAAACTGTTTTTT.

The chain links TRBV25-1 to TRBJ2-7, with D perhaps matching TRBD1 (5 bases). Germline-derived CDR1 and CDR2 are MGHDK and SYGVNS. Trimming took 7 bases from V and 4 from J, leaving 14 bases between them. CDR3 length equals 13 residues. The CDR3 DNA follows: TGTGCCAGCACTGGACATTTAGGGTACGAGCAGTACTTC. Encoded protein: CASTGHLGYEQYF.

J is TRBJ1-5 and V is TRBV15; a possible D gene is TRBD1 (5 bases). Germline CDR1 reads LNHNV; CDR2 reads YYDKDF (reference sequence). Between the trimmed V and J ends, which lost 4 bases and 0 bases, there was a span of 10 bases. The CDR3 has 15 residues. The DNA for the CDR3 is TGTGCCACCAGCACACGGGGGGTTAGCAATCAGCCCCAGCATTTT. Protein: CATSTRGVSNQPQHF.

The chain recombines TRBV5-1 with TRBJ1-4; D perhaps matches TRBD1 (5 bases). The CDR3 has 18 residues. Germline V gene lookup returns CDR1 SGHRS and CDR2 YFSETQ. V lost 5 bases and J 0 bases, leaving 20 bases between the germline ends. In DNA form, the CDR3 reads TGCGCCAGCAGTAACAGGACCGGCCGCACTACAACTAATGAAAAACTGTTTTTT. Translated, it gives CASSNRTGRTTTNEKLFF.

The V call is TRBV5-5, the J call TRBJ1-2; a weak D match, TRBD1 (6 bases). The CDR3 is made up of 15 amino acids. Germline V CDR1 and CDR2: SGHKS, YYEKEE (reference sequence). V lost 4 bases and J lost 4, with 17 bases in between. CDR3 nucleotide sequence: TGTGCCAGCAGCCGTGAAATGGGGGGCGGCTATGGCTACACCTTC. Residues: CASSREMGGGYGYTF.

This clonotype has only a few counts. The chain employs TRBV7-2 and TRBJ2-7; the match to TRBD2 covers 7 bases. The CDR3 is made up of 14 amino acids. Trimming cost V 2 bases and J 2 bases; bases outside gene matches: 3. CDR1 SGHTA and CDR2 FQGNSA come from the germline V gene. The CDR3 sequence: CASSLSSGTYEQYF. The CDR3 DNA sequence: TGTGCCAGCAGCTTATCGAGCGGGACCTACGAGCAGTACTTC.

Many counts were recorded for this clonotype. The chain couples TRBV7-9 to TRBJ1-2, with 8 bases aligning to TRBD1. The CDR3 totals 13 residues. With V trimmed by 7 bases and J by 6 bases, 7 bases remained unmatched. Germline lookup yields CDR1 SEHNR and CDR2 FQNEAQ (reference sequence). In DNA, the CDR3 is TGTGCCAGCATCACCAGGGGGCTGGATGGCTACACCTTC. Protein sequence: CASITRGLDGYTF.

V and J are TRBV2 and TRBJ1-3; possible D gene TRBD1, 6 bases. The CDR3 spans 14 residues. Trimming shortened V by 7 bases and J by 0 bases, and 10 bases separated the two germline ends. CDR1 SNHLY and CDR2 FYNNEI come from the germline V gene. CDR3: CASIGDISGNTIYF. The CDR3 bases are TGTGCCAGCATCGGGGACATCTCTGGAAACACCATATATTTT.

This clonotype was counted many times. The chain joins TRBV29-1 to TRBJ1-4; D unclear. Trimming shortened V by 0 bases and J by 4 bases, and 9 bases separated the two germline ends. This CDR3 contains 14 residues. Germline CDR1 SQVTM, CDR2 ANQGSEA. In DNA, the CDR3 is TGCAGCGTTGAAGATGGAGGGATTAATGAAAAACTGTTTTTT. This translates into CSVEDGGINEKLFF.

This clonotype was seen many times. The genes are TRBV27 and TRBJ2-5, with D perhaps matching TRBD1 (5 bases). There are 12 residues in the CDR3. With 7 bases removed from V and 4 bases from J, the gap between germline ends came to 10 bases. Looked up from germline, CDR1 is MNHEY and CDR2 is SMNVEV (reference sequence). CDR3 sequence (DNA): TGTGCCAGCAAGGGGCACGGAGAGACCCAGTACTTC. Protein sequence: CASKGHGETQYF.

This clonotype was seen at least ten times. The chain has TRBV19 and TRBJ1-5; weak D call: TRBD1 (6 bases). The V end was cut by 6 bases, the J end by 5 bases, with 14 bases between. The CDR3 is 14 amino acids. In germline, CDR1 is LNHDA, CDR2 SQIVND (reference sequence). CDR3 sequence reads: CASRADRMDQPQHF. The CDR3 region has the DNA TGTGCCAGTAGGGCCGACAGGATGGATCAGCCCCAGCATTTT.